The rows below give T cell receptor beta chains drawn from one sample of a study of vaccination and CD4 T cells after COVID-19. The antigens these receptors bind are not known. Each CDR3 protein is one row after TCRdb ran MiXCR on the PCR reads. Of 8,500 to 13,000 distinct CDR3 sequences in the sample, about 38% were seen once. Sequenced here: CD4+ T cells from blood, cultured in vitro, sampled after SARS-CoV-2 vaccination. The receptors stem from a human donor who had recovered from COVID-19. Both conserved end residues are part of each CDR3. A D gene is named only where the DNA matches it firmly. Not all rows give a size; the values are once, few, many and, for expanded clones, a class.

D: NA
V: TRBV6-2/TRBV6-3
J: TRBJ2-4
size: medium-sized
CDR3: CASSYGTVLAKNIQYF
DNA: TGTGCCAGCAGTTACGGTACAGTCCTAGCCAAAAACATTCAGTACTTC

D: NA
V: TRBV20-1
J: TRBJ2-5
size: NA
CDR3: CSARWFGEETQYF
DNA: TGCAGTGCTAGATGGTTTGGGGAAGAGACCCAGTACTTC

D: NA
V: TRBV20-1
J: TRBJ1-5
size: few
CDR3: CSARDVNVNQPQHF
DNA: TGCAGTGCTAGAGACGTCAACGTTAATCAGCCCCAGCATTTT

D: NA
V: TRBV24-1
J: TRBJ1-2
size: few
CDR3: CATSDRRVTSGGYTF
DNA: TGTGCCACCAGTGATCGCAGGGTCACGTCGGGTGGCTACACCTTC

D: NA
V: TRBV6-2/TRBV6-3
J: TRBJ2-7
size: NA
CDR3: CASSPAESQTALTYEQYF
DNA: TGTGCCAGCAGTCCCGCCGAATCCCAGACAGCTTTAACCTACGAGCAGTACTTC

D: NA
V: TRBV5-8
J: TRBJ1-6
size: NA
CDR3: CASSLYIGAENSPLHF
DNA: TGTGCCAGCAGCTTGTACATAGGGGCGGAGAATTCACCCCTCCACTTT

D: NA
V: TRBV20-1
J: TRBJ2-5
size: few
CDR3: CSAEDMGKQETQYF
DNA: TGCAGTGCTGAGGATATGGGGAAACAAGAGACCCAGTACTTC

D: TRBD1
V: TRBV7-3
J: TRBJ1-2
size: few
CDR3: CASSDGVIPGQGGYTF
DNA: TGTGCCAGCAGCGACGGGGTTATCCCGGGACAGGGTGGCTACACCTTC

D: NA
V: TRBV20-1
J: TRBJ1-4
size: NA
CDR3: CSARRGARANEKLFF
DNA: TGCAGTGCTAGAAGGGGGGCACGGGCTAATGAAAAACTGTTTTTT

D: NA
V: TRBV20-1
J: TRBJ1-1
size: NA
CDR3: CSARDGGHPNTEAFF
DNA: TGCAGTGCTAGAGACGGGGGGCATCCGAACACTGAAGCTTTCTTT

D: TRBD2
V: TRBV7-2
J: TRBJ2-3
size: few
CDR3: CASSLDPPSGWKSTDTQYF
DNA: TGTGCCAGCAGCTTAGACCCTCCTAGCGGGTGGAAAAGCACAGATACGCAGTATTTT

D: NA
V: TRBV6-5
J: TRBJ2-3
size: NA
CDR3: CASSYGSTDTQYF
DNA: TGTGCCAGCAGTTACGGGAGCACAGATACGCAGTATTTT

D: TRBD2
V: TRBV6-1
J: TRBJ2-1
size: few
CDR3: CASTWTSGLYNEQFF
DNA: TGTGCCAGCACCTGGACTAGCGGGCTTTACAATGAGCAGTTCTTC

D: TRBD1
V: TRBV6-5
J: TRBJ2-1
size: few
CDR3: CASSYQGARYNEQFF
DNA: TGTGCCAGCAGTTACCAGGGGGCGCGCTACAATGAGCAGTTCTTC

D: TRBD1
V: TRBV20-1
J: TRBJ1-6
size: NA
CDR3: CSAREQGNSPLHF
DNA: TGCAGTGCTAGAGAACAGGGGAATTCACCCCTCCACTTT

D: TRBD1
V: TRBV6-1
J: TRBJ1-1
size: few
CDR3: CAIRQGISGGTEAFF
DNA: TGTGCCATCCGACAGGGTATCTCTGGGGGCACTGAAGCTTTCTTT

D: NA
V: TRBV7-2
J: TRBJ2-2
size: few
CDR3: CASSLVGSGELFF
DNA: TGTGCCAGCAGCTTAGTAGGGTCCGGGGAGCTGTTTTTT

D: NA
V: TRBV6-1
J: TRBJ2-7
size: NA
CDR3: CASSSGTNYEQYF
DNA: TGTGCCAGCAGCTCCGGGACAAACTACGAGCAGTACTTC

D: NA
V: TRBV18
J: TRBJ2-7
size: few
CDR3: CASSPMSGSSYEQYF
DNA: TGTGCCAGCTCACCAATGTCTGGGAGCTCCTACGAGCAGTACTTC

D: NA
V: TRBV2
J: TRBJ2-5
size: few
CDR3: CASSERETQYF
DNA: TGTGCCAGCAGTGAAAGGGAGACCCAGTACTTC

D: NA
V: TRBV2
J: TRBJ1-1
size: NA
CDR3: CASSVPGLGSEAFF
DNA: TGTGCCAGCAGTGTCCCCGGCCTGGGTAGTGAAGCTTTCTTT

D: NA
V: TRBV7-2
J: TRBJ2-7
size: medium-sized
CDR3: CASSLAGGTVYEQYF
DNA: TGTGCCAGCAGCTTAGCGGGTGGTACGGTCTACGAGCAGTACTTC

D: NA
V: TRBV10-3
J: TRBJ1-1
size: few
CDR3: CAISQPGQNTEAFF
DNA: TGTGCCATCAGCCAACCCGGACAGAACACTGAAGCTTTCTTT

D: TRBD1
V: TRBV20-1
J: TRBJ1-6
size: NA
CDR3: CSAYRGGGNSPLHF
DNA: TGCAGTGCTTACAGGGGTGGTGGGAATTCACCCCTCCACTTT

D: TRBD1
V: TRBV27
J: TRBJ1-2
size: NA
CDR3: CASTKRQGAPNYGYTF
DNA: TGTGCCAGCACCAAAAGACAGGGGGCGCCTAACTATGGCTACACCTTC

D: NA
V: TRBV4-1
J: TRBJ1-1
size: NA
CDR3: CASSQTSPTFLMNTEAFF
DNA: TGCGCCAGCAGCCAAACCTCACCAACCTTCCTTATGAACACTGAAGCTTTCTTT

D: NA
V: TRBV29-1
J: TRBJ2-2
size: once
CDR3: CSVLGLAGELFF
DNA: TGCAGCGTCCTCGGATTAGCCGGGGAGCTGTTTTTT

D: TRBD1
V: TRBV28
J: TRBJ1-2
size: few
CDR3: CASRAPGQGGSYGYTF
DNA: TGTGCCAGCAGAGCTCCGGGACAGGGTGGGTCCTATGGCTACACCTTC

D: TRBD1
V: TRBV5-1
J: TRBJ1-2
size: once
CDR3: CASSLAGGGKVYGYTF
DNA: TGCGCCAGCAGCTTGGCCGGAGGGGGCAAAGTCTATGGCTACACCTTC

D: TRBD1
V: TRBV7-9
J: TRBJ1-3
size: few
CDR3: CASSPPGQESSGNTIYF
DNA: TGTGCCAGCAGCCCCCCCGGACAGGAGAGCTCTGGAAACACCATATATTTT

D: NA
V: TRBV6-2/TRBV6-3
J: TRBJ1-3
size: few
CDR3: CASSHQSSSGNTIYF
DNA: TGTGCCAGCAGTCATCAGTCCAGCTCTGGAAACACCATATATTTT

D: NA
V: TRBV20-1
J: TRBJ2-1
size: few
CDR3: CSARGEVAWGEQFF
DNA: TGCAGTGCTAGAGGTGAGGTAGCTTGGGGTGAGCAGTTCTTC

D: NA
V: TRBV7-2
J: TRBJ2-7
size: NA
CDR3: CASSYLAESSYEQYF
DNA: TGTGCCAGCAGCTACTTAGCGGAGAGCTCCTACGAGCAGTACTTC

D: NA
V: TRBV19
J: TRBJ2-1
size: NA
CDR3: CASSMRVGGNEQFF
DNA: TGTGCCAGTAGTATGAGGGTAGGGGGAAATGAGCAGTTCTTC

D: TRBD2
V: TRBV7-9
J: TRBJ2-1
size: NA
CDR3: CASSRTSGSNYNEQFF
DNA: TGTGCCAGCAGCCGGACTAGCGGGTCCAACTACAATGAGCAGTTCTTC

D: NA
V: TRBV20-1
J: TRBJ2-5
size: few
CDR3: CSARETQYF
DNA: TGCAGTGCTAGAGAGACCCAGTACTTC

D: NA
V: TRBV7-8
J: TRBJ2-2
size: NA
CDR3: CASSLFRVHRNNTGELFF
DNA: TGTGCCAGCAGCTTATTCCGCGTTCACAGAAACAACACCGGGGAGCTGTTTTTT

D: NA
V: TRBV19
J: TRBJ2-7
size: NA
CDR3: CASSTHPGSYEQYF
DNA: TGTGCCAGTAGTACCCACCCTGGATCCTACGAGCAGTACTTC

D: TRBD1
V: TRBV24-1
J: TRBJ1-5
size: NA
CDR3: CATAGTGGVNQPQHF
DNA: TGTGCCACCGCAGGGACAGGGGGAGTTAATCAGCCCCAGCATTTT

D: NA
V: TRBV20-1
J: TRBJ2-7
size: NA
CDR3: CSARSPGTEFYEQYF
DNA: TGCAGTGCTAGATCCCCCGGGACGGAGTTCTACGAGCAGTACTTC

D: NA
V: TRBV10-3
J: TRBJ2-7
size: NA
CDR3: CAISEWGSPYEQYF
DNA: TGTGCCATCAGTGAATGGGGGAGCCCCTACGAGCAGTACTTC

D: NA
V: TRBV6-1
J: TRBJ2-1
size: few
CDR3: CASRRGIPNNEQFF
DNA: TGTGCCAGCAGGAGGGGAATACCTAACAATGAGCAGTTCTTC

D: NA
V: TRBV20-1
J: TRBJ2-5
size: NA
CDR3: CSARPDYEETQYF
DNA: TGCAGTGCTAGGCCGGACTACGAAGAGACCCAGTACTTC

D: NA
V: TRBV15
J: TRBJ2-7
size: few
CDR3: CATSRDKAGEEQYF
DNA: TGTGCCACCAGCAGAGATAAGGCAGGGGAGGAGCAGTACTTC

D: TRBD2
V: TRBV14
J: TRBJ2-1
size: few
CDR3: CASSRFAGESYEQFF
DNA: TGTGCCAGCAGCCGTTTCGCGGGAGAGTCGTATGAGCAGTTCTTC

D: TRBD2
V: TRBV4-3
J: TRBJ2-7
size: NA
CDR3: CASSQDYAGGDEQYF
DNA: TGCGCCAGCAGCCAAGATTACGCGGGAGGCGACGAGCAGTACTTC

D: TRBD2
V: TRBV6-2/TRBV6-3
J: TRBJ2-1
size: NA
CDR3: CASSGLAGVPGGNEQFF
DNA: TGTGCCAGCAGCGGGCTAGCGGGAGTCCCTGGAGGCAATGAGCAGTTCTTC

D: NA
V: TRBV28
J: TRBJ1-6
size: NA
CDR3: CASSSTSGGTGSPLHF
DNA: TGTGCCAGCAGTTCGACTAGCGGGGGTACGGGTTCACCCCTCCACTTT

D: NA
V: TRBV25-1
J: TRBJ2-7
size: NA
CDR3: CASSEPRDSGREYF
DNA: TGTGCCAGCAGTGAACCCCGGGACAGTGGGAGGGAGTACTTC

D: NA
V: TRBV7-2
J: TRBJ2-3
size: NA
CDR3: CASSLAAGSLRDTQYF
DNA: TGTGCCAGCAGCCTAGCCGCGGGCTCCCTGAGGGATACGCAGTATTTT

D: NA
V: TRBV20-1
J: TRBJ1-1
size: few
CDR3: CSARWTVMNTEAFF
DNA: TGCAGTGCTAGATGGACGGTCATGAACACTGAAGCTTTCTTT

D: NA
V: TRBV29-1
J: TRBJ1-1
size: NA
CDR3: CSVGVLGMNTEAFF
DNA: TGCAGCGTTGGGGTTTTGGGGATGAACACTGAAGCTTTCTTT

D: NA
V: TRBV20-1
J: TRBJ2-5
size: NA
CDR3: CSATNQETQYF
DNA: TGCAGTGCTACAAACCAAGAGACCCAGTACTTC

D: TRBD2
V: TRBV9
J: TRBJ2-7
size: few
CDR3: CASSSGTSGRFWEQYF
DNA: TGTGCCAGCAGCTCCGGGACTAGCGGGAGGTTTTGGGAGCAGTACTTC

D: NA
V: TRBV28
J: TRBJ1-3
size: NA
CDR3: CASSLAANSGNTIYF
DNA: TGTGCCAGCAGTTTAGCCGCCAACTCTGGAAACACCATATATTTT

D: TRBD1
V: TRBV5-4
J: TRBJ2-7
size: NA
CDR3: CASSQGQGVGYEQYF
DNA: TGTGCCAGCAGCCAAGGACAGGGGGTAGGATACGAGCAGTACTTC

D: TRBD2
V: TRBV6-1
J: TRBJ2-7
size: NA
CDR3: CASSIGRLAGAYEQYF
DNA: TGTGCCAGCAGCATAGGAAGACTAGCAGGCGCCTACGAGCAGTACTTC

D: NA
V: TRBV20-1
J: TRBJ2-5
size: NA
CDR3: CSARGQEAEETQYF
DNA: TGCAGTGCCCGGGGGCAGGAGGCTGAAGAGACCCAGTACTTC

D: TRBD1
V: TRBV28
J: TRBJ1-5
size: NA
CDR3: CASRTHRGGQPQHF
DNA: TGTGCCAGCAGGACCCACAGGGGGGGTCAGCCCCAGCATTTT